The 16 T cell receptor beta chains below all came from one sample that was sequenced in a study of blood T cell repertoires in COVID-19. Produced via immunoSEQ multiplex PCR; TCRdb's table is partial and in-frame only. This table holds about 180,000 clones, more than 70% found once. Material for sequencing was peripheral blood. Receptors originate from a woman at least 80 years old with active or convalescent COVID-19.

The chain's CDR3 is CSVGGQIYGYTF. The CDR3 region has the DNA TGCAGCGTTGGAGGACAGATCTATGGCTACACCTTC. The chain has TRBV29-1 and TRBJ1-2; weak D call: TRBD1 (6 bases). This CDR3 has 12 amino acids. Trimming shortened V by 4 bases and J by 4 bases, and 10 bases separated the two germline ends. Germline V gives CDR1 SQVTM, CDR2 ANQGSEA.

The chain combines TRBV30 with TRBJ2-7, with 11 nucleotides matching TRBD1. J gave up 0 bases and V 1 base, and 2 bases lay outside the gene matches. In germline, CDR1 is GTSNPN, CDR2 SVGIG (reference sequence). The CDR3 is 15 residues long. In DNA form, the CDR3 reads TGTGCCTGGAGTGGAGGGACAGGGGGCTCCTACGAGCAGTACTTC. Encoded protein: CAWSGGTGGSYEQYF.

In this sample, this clone turned up once. The chain recombines TRBV10-2 with TRBJ2-7; TRBD2 might be the D (5 bases). There are 15 residues in the CDR3. Germline CDR1 reads WSHSY; CDR2 reads SAAADI. Trimming removed 4 bases from V and 2 bases from J, with 15 bases in between. CDR3 in amino acids: CASSVDLTTTYEQYF. CDR3 bases: TGCGCCAGCAGTGTTGACTTGACTACCACCTACGAGCAGTACTTC.

This clone was observed a few times. The chain combines TRBV7-3 with TRBJ1-2; TRBD1 is a possible D gene (6 bases). V lost 0 bases and J lost 5, with 13 bases in between. CDR3 size: 15 residues. Germline CDR1 reads SGHTA; CDR2 reads FQGTGA. Here the CDR3 reads CASSLTRQEEYGYTF. CDR3 DNA: TGTGCCAGCAGCTTAACCCGACAGGAGGAATATGGCTACACCTTC.

The chain employs TRBV28 and TRBJ2-5; 7 positions agree with TRBD1. CDR1 is MDHEN, CDR2 SYDVKM, per germline. Losses at the gene ends were 3 bases for V and 2 bases for J; bases not matched to a gene: 6. The CDR3 runs 15 residues. The CDR3 region has the DNA TGTGCCAGCAGTTTTCCCCGGACAGGACAAGAGACCCAGTACTTC. Residues: CASSFPRTGQETQYF.

The gene calls are TRBV30 and TRBJ1-5; 11 bases are shared with TRBD1. CDR1 is GTSNPN, CDR2 SVGIG, per germline (reference sequence). The trim removed 0 bases at V and 4 bases at J, leaving 5 bases unmatched. The CDR3 covers 16 residues. The CDR3 region is CAWSVSGTGGNQPQHF. The CDR3, as DNA: TGTGCCTGGAGTGTAAGCGGGACAGGGGGTAATCAGCCCCAGCATTTT.

The V gene is TRBV6-5, the J gene TRBJ1-4; D may be TRBD1 (6 bases). With 6 bases removed from V and 7 bases from J, the gap between germline ends came to 15 bases. This CDR3 spans 14 amino acids. Germline lookup yields CDR1 MNHEY and CDR2 SVGAGI. CDR3 region: CASSRQALREKLFF. The DNA of the CDR3 is TGTGCCAGCAGCCGACAGGCTCTACGTGAAAAACTGTTTTTT.

This chain links TRBV19 with TRBJ1-4, with 10 bases identical to TRBD1. The V segment lost 10 bases and the J segment 7 bases; nucleotides outside the gene matches: 15. The CDR3 contains 16 residues. Germline CDR1 reads LNHDA; CDR2 reads SQIVND (reference sequence). The CDR3 spells CATRPGQGTSTEKLFF. DNA of the CDR3: TGTGCCACCCGACCGGGACAGGGGACCAGTACTGAAAAACTGTTTTTT.

The chain joins TRBV5-1 to TRBJ2-7; TRBD2 is a possible D gene (5 bases). The CDR3 runs to 15 residues. Germline V gene lookup returns CDR1 SGHRS and CDR2 YFSETQ. The germline V and J ends were trimmed by 0 bases and 2 bases, with 12 bases remaining between them. The chain's CDR3 is CASSLGLANTYEQYF. DNA for the CDR3: TGCGCCAGCAGCTTGGGGCTAGCCAATACCTACGAGCAGTACTTC.

The chain employs TRBV28 and TRBJ1-1; the D is unclear. Germline values: CDR1 MDHEN, CDR2 SYDVKM. Trimming took 7 bases from V and 1 from J, leaving 4 bases between them. The CDR3 is 11 residues long. DNA for the CDR3: TGTGCCAGCACAGAGAACACTGAAGCTTTCTTT. It encodes CASTENTEAFF.

Notes on this clone: No DNA is shown, since the ends of the CDR3 on it are uncertain; the CDR3 is the one TCRdb lists. The chain recombines TRBV28 with TRBJ1-1; the table's D call TRBD1 went unverified against the DNA. The CDR3 is 19 residues long, ends included. Per the germline V gene, CDR1 is MDHEN and CDR2 is SYDVKM. The CDR3 protein is CASSLSLRSAGDMNTEAFF.

This clone came up once. The rearrangement joins TRBV5-1 to TRBJ1-6, with D uncertain. Germline CDR1 reads SGHRS; CDR2 reads YFSETQ. Trimming pared 0 bases from V and 7 bases from J, leaving 8 bases between. CDR3 length: 14 amino acids. The CDR3 bases are TGCGCCAGCAGCTTGGGCCGGTCCAATTCACCCCTCCACTTT. Its translation: CASSLGRSNSPLHF.

This chain uses TRBV3-1 (or the pseudogene TRBV3-2) with TRBJ2-2; 12 bases are shared with TRBD2. Germline V gene lookup returns CDR1 LGHDT and CDR2 YNNKEL (reference sequence). CDR3 length equals 17 residues. V lost 5 bases to trimming and J lost 3 bases; unmatched junction nucleotides: 7. CDR3 sequence reads: CASSGRLAGVDTGELFF. The CDR3 nucleotides are TGTGCCAGCAGCGGCCGACTAGCGGGAGTTGACACCGGGGAGCTGTTTTTT.

The rearrangement joins TRBV5-1 to TRBJ2-3; D may be TRBD1 (5 bases). V lost 1 base and J lost 5, with 11 bases in between. CDR3 length equals 14 residues. From germline, CDR1 is SGHRS and CDR2 YFSETQ. CDR3 DNA sequence: TGCGCCAGCAGCTTGAGGGCCCAGGGAGATACGCAGTATTTT. Translating it yields CASSLRAQGDTQYF.

This clone was observed a handful of times. The chain is built from TRBV11-2 and TRBJ2-3, with 11 positions matching TRBD1. This CDR3 has 16 residues. The V segment lost 5 bases and the J segment 3 bases; nucleotides outside the gene matches: 7. Germline loops: CDR1 SGHAT, CDR2 FQNNGV. The CDR3 loop reads CASSPGWDRGTDTQYF. CDR3 bases: TGTGCCAGCAGCCCAGGTTGGGACAGGGGGACAGATACGCAGTATTTT.

J is TRBJ2-7 and V is TRBV10-3, with 9 bases matching TRBD1. V gave up 6 bases and J gave up 3 bases; unmatched junction bases: 6. Germline CDR1 reads ENHRY; CDR2 reads SYGVKD. The CDR3 has 14 amino acids. The CDR3 region is CAIREGQGIYEQYF. CDR3 coding DNA: TGTGCCATCAGGGAAGGACAGGGGATCTACGAGCAGTACTTC.